Each of the 4 T cell receptor beta chains below was sequenced from the same sample in a study of follicular helper T cells after annual influenza vaccination. Time point indicated: 2014-2015 season, pre-vaccination. Sequencing used immunoSEQ multiplex PCR; TCRdb keeps in-frame clones, though not all of them. Of about 14,000 clones listed, 84% were seen once; the top ten hold 0.25% to 0.35%. The source material was CXCR5- memory CD4+ T cells sorted from blood, sampled on the day of influenza vaccination. These receptors all come from an adult who received the influenza vaccine.

V and J are TRBV9 and TRBJ2-1; the D gene could be TRBD1 or TRBD2 (5 bases each). Trimming left V 0 bases short and J 5 bases short, with 12 bases between. This CDR3 comprises 15 residues. Germline-derived CDR1 and CDR2 are SGDLS and YYNGEE. The CDR3 loop reads CASSVAGKGDNEQFF. The CDR3 DNA follows: TGTGCCAGCAGCGTAGCAGGGAAGGGAGACAATGAGCAGTTCTTC. The complete variable domain, with remaining parts taken from reference TRBV9 and TRBJ2-1, reads DSGVTQTPKHLITATGQRVTLRCSPRSGDLSVYWYQQSLDQGLQFLIQYYNGEERAKGNILERFSAQQFPDLHSELNLSSLELGDSALYFCASSVAGKGDNEQFFGPGTRLTVL.

The chain has TRBV7-2 and TRBJ2-5; 16 bases map to TRBD2. Germline lookup yields CDR1 SGHTA and CDR2 FQGNSA. There are 17 residues in the CDR3. The junction had 8 bases not matched to a gene; V was cut back by 5 bases and J by 5 bases. The CDR3 DNA reads as TGTGCCAGCAGCCCTCCGGGACTAGCGGGGGGGCAGGAGACCCAGTACTTC. Encoded protein: CASSPPGLAGGQETQYF.

The rearrangement links TRBV27 to TRBJ2-7; maybe TRBD1 (5 bases). V was shortened by 8 bases and J by 2 bases, with 19 bases between the two germline ends. The germline gives CDR1 MNHEY, CDR2 SMNVEV (reference sequence). The CDR3 has 15 residues. The chain's CDR3 is CASQLSTGTTYEQYF. CDR3 bases: TGTGCCAGCCAACTCTCCACAGGCACGACCTACGAGCAGTACTTC.

This sequence joins TRBV25-1 and TRBJ1-2; no firm D call. This CDR3 spans 14 amino acids. V gave up 3 bases and J gave up 14 bases, with 22 bases separating them. CDR1 and CDR2 from the germline V gene are MGHDK and SYGVNS. The chain's CDR3 is CASSETVRVGGLTF. The CDR3 nucleotides read TGTGCCAGCAGTGAGACCGTACGGGTAGGAGGATTAACCTTC.